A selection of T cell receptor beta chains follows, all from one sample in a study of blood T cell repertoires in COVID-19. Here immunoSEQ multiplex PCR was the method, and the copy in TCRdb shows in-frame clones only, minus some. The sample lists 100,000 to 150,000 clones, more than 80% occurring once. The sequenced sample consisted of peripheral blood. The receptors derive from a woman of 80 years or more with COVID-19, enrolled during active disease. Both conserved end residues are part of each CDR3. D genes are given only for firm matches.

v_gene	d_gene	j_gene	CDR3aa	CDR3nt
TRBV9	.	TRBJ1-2	CASSPTGKTYYGYTF	TGTGCCAGCAGCCCAACAGGAAAAACTTACTATGGCTACACCTTC
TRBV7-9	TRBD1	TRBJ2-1	CASSRGDRGYNEQFF	TGTGCCAGCAGCCGAGGGGACAGGGGCTACAATGAGCAGTTCTTC
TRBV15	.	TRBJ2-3	CATSRGAGLDTDTQYF	TGTGCCACCAGCAGAGGGGCGGGGCTCGATACAGATACGCAGTATTTT
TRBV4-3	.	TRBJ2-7	CASSLRLESSYEQYF	TGCGCCAGCAGCCTGAGACTAGAGAGCTCCTACGAGCAGTACTTC
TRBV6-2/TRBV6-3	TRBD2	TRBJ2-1	CASSARLAGAEQFF	TGTGCCAGCAGTGCCCGACTAGCGGGAGCTGAGCAGTTCTTC
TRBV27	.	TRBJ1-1	CASSLPGRMGTEAFF	TGTGCCAGCAGTTTACCGGGGAGGATGGGCACTGAAGCTTTCTTT
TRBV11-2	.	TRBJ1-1	CASSRDTALQAFF	TGTGCCAGCAGCAGGGACACGGCACTCCAAGCTTTCTTT
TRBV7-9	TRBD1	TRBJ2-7	CASSDNSAGTGPYF	TGTGCCAGCAGCGATAACTCCGCCGGGACAGGGCCTTACTTC
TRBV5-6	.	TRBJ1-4	CASSLGDRSRNEKLFF	TGTGCCAGCAGCTTGGGAGACAGGTCACGTAATGAAAAACTGTTTTTT
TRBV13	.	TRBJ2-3	CASSLAGVDTQYF	TGTGCCAGCAGCTTAGCGGGAGTTGATACGCAGTATTTT